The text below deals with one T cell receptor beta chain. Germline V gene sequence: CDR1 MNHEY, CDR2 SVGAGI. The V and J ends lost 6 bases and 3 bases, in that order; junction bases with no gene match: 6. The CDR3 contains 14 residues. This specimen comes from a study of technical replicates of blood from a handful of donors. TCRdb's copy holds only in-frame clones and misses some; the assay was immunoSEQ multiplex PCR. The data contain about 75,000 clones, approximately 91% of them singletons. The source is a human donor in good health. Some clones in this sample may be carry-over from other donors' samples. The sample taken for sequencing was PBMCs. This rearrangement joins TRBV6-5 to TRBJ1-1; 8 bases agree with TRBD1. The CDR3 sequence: CASRSQGVYTEAFF. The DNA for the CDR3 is TGTGCCAGCAGGTCACAGGGGGTCTACACTGAAGCTTTCTTT.